This is a list of T cell receptor beta chains from one sample in a study of T cell responses to AZD1222 COVID-19 vaccine. Assay: immunoSEQ multiplex PCR; the TCRdb copy retains only in-frame clones and omits some. The data hold 120,000 or so clones, with approximately 90% observed a single time. The sequences come from peripheral blood, collected on day 0 of AZD1222 vaccination. These TCRs come from an adult in good health. The CDR3 runs from the conserved cysteine through the conserved F or W. The D gene is left open where the match is weak.

D gene: TRBD1
J gene: TRBJ1-2
CDR3 length: 13
V gene: TRBV28
CDR3 protein: CASYRDSYYGYTF
CDR3 DNA: TGTGCCAGCTACAGGGACAGCTACTATGGCTACACCTTC

D gene: NA
J gene: TRBJ2-6
CDR3 length: 18
V gene: TRBV3-1/TRBV3-2
CDR3 protein: CASSQEGQGFSGANVLTF
CDR3 DNA: TGTGCCAGCAGCCAAGAGGGCCAGGGGTTCTCTGGGGCCAACGTCCTGACTTTC

D gene: TRBD1
J gene: TRBJ2-3
CDR3 length: 14
V gene: TRBV2
CDR3 protein: CASRATGSTDTQYF
CDR3 DNA: TGTGCCAGCAGGGCGACAGGGAGCACAGATACGCAGTATTTT

D gene: TRBD1
J gene: TRBJ2-2
CDR3 length: 16
V gene: TRBV5-1
CDR3 protein: CASRAPGTENTGELFF
CDR3 DNA: TGCGCCAGCAGAGCGCCCGGGACAGAGAACACCGGGGAGCTGTTTTTT

D gene: NA
J gene: TRBJ2-1
CDR3 length: 15
V gene: TRBV25-1
CDR3 protein: CASGPGKTIYNEQFF
CDR3 DNA: TGTGCCAGTGGCCCGGGGAAGACAATCTACAATGAGCAGTTCTTC

D gene: TRBD2
J gene: TRBJ2-1
CDR3 length: 13
V gene: TRBV4-3
CDR3 protein: CASSQDRGVEQFF
CDR3 DNA: TGCGCCAGCAGCCAAGATCGGGGGGTTGAGCAGTTCTTC

D gene: TRBD1
J gene: TRBJ1-1
CDR3 length: 15
V gene: TRBV5-1
CDR3 protein: CASSSTDRGNTEAFF
CDR3 DNA: TGCGCCAGCAGCTCGACGGACAGGGGCAACACTGAAGCTTTCTTT

D gene: TRBD1
J gene: TRBJ2-2
CDR3 length: 17
V gene: TRBV19
CDR3 protein: CASSIDTGQKVTGELFF
CDR3 DNA: TGTGCCAGTAGTATAGATACGGGACAGAAGGTTACTGGGGAGCTGTTTTTT

D gene: TRBD1
J gene: TRBJ1-5
CDR3 length: 15
V gene: TRBV5-1
CDR3 protein: CASSTGTGGNQPQHF
CDR3 DNA: TGCGCCAGCAGCACAGGGACAGGTGGGAATCAGCCCCAGCATTTT

D gene: NA
J gene: TRBJ2-1
CDR3 length: 17
V gene: TRBV7-3
CDR3 protein: CASSLEAQDRDYNEQFF
CDR3 DNA: TGTGCCAGCAGCTTAGAAGCACAGGACCGGGACTACAATGAGCAGTTCTTC

D gene: NA
J gene: TRBJ1-6
CDR3 length: 13
V gene: TRBV30
CDR3 protein: CAWSVRSNSPLHF
CDR3 DNA: TGTGCCTGGAGTGTAAGGTCCAATTCACCCCTCCACTTT